Listed below are T cell receptor beta chains from one sample, sequenced in a study of T cell repertoires in ileal Crohn's disease. Clones were read by immunoSEQ multiplex PCR, and TCRdb kept only the in-frame ones, dropping some. The sample lists fewer than 15,000 clones, approximately 80% occurring once. The material sequenced was ileal tissue. Source of these receptors: an adult with Crohn's disease. Both conserved end residues are part of each CDR3. The D gene is left open where the match is weak. The listing skips clone size in some rows; elsewhere it reads once, few, many or a size class.

length | D | J | V | size | CDR3 | DNA
13 | - | TRBJ1-2 | TRBV5-1 | - | CASSSTYNYGYTF | TGCGCCAGCAGTTCGACATATAACTATGGCTACACCTTC
14 | TRBD2 | TRBJ2-1 | TRBV5-1 | - | CASHGTSVYNEQFF | TGCGCCAGCCACGGGACTAGCGTCTACAATGAGCAGTTCTTC
17 | - | TRBJ1-6 | TRBV7-2 | - | CASSSRGGWSLNSPLHF | TGTGCCAGCAGCTCCCGTGGGGGGTGGAGTTTGAATTCACCCCTCCACTTT
15 | TRBD2 | TRBJ2-3 | TRBV9 | - | CASSVLAGGTDTQYF | TGTGCCAGCAGCGTACTAGCGGGAGGCACAGATACGCAGTATTTT
13 | - | TRBJ2-7 | TRBV18 | few | CASSPLDTRNKYF | TGTGCCAGCTCACCACTGGACACAAGGAACAAGTACTTC
14 | - | TRBJ2-7 | TRBV30 | - | CATQPRDRVYEQYF | TGTGCCACCCAACCCCGAGACAGAGTTTACGAGCAGTACTTC
14 | TRBD1 | TRBJ1-6 | TRBV19 | few | CASTSTGTNSPLHF | TGTGCCAGTACTTCGACAGGGACAAATTCACCCCTCCACTTT
13 | - | TRBJ1-1 | TRBV18 | few | CASSLQAGTEAFF | TGTGCCAGCTCACTACAGGCGGGGACTGAAGCTTTCTTT
13 | - | TRBJ1-5 | TRBV30 | - | CACARSGGQPQHF | TGTGCCTGCGCGCGCTCGGGCGGGCAGCCCCAGCATTTT
14 | - | TRBJ1-3 | TRBV19 | - | CASSDWSSGNTIYF | TGTGCCAGTAGTGATTGGAGCTCTGGAAACACCATATATTTT
16 | TRBD1 | TRBJ2-7 | TRBV6-4 | - | CANGGETGQGGNEQYF | TGTGCCAATGGTGGTGAAACGGGACAGGGTGGCAACGAGCAGTACTTC
14 | - | TRBJ1-5 | TRBV21-1 | medium-sized | CASSKTGGGQPQHF | TGTGCCAGCAGCAAGACGGGAGGCGGACAGCCCCAGCATTTT
19 | - | TRBJ2-5 | TRBV5-1 | - | CASSPLGASGETVQETQYF | TGCGCCAGCAGCCCCCTGGGGGCTAGCGGTGAAACAGTACAAGAGACCCAGTACTTC
15 | - | TRBJ2-1 | TRBV9 | - | CASSATGLLYNEQFF | TGTGCCAGCAGCGCCACGGGACTGCTGTACAATGAGCAGTTCTTC
15 | - | TRBJ1-2 | TRBV5-4 | - | CASSLERARGYGYTF | TGTGCCAGCAGCTTGGAACGGGCCAGGGGCTATGGCTACACCTTC
15 | TRBD1 | TRBJ1-2 | TRBV29-1 | - | CSAGQGATSNYGYTF | TGCAGCGCCGGACAGGGGGCTACCTCTAACTATGGCTACACCTTC
14 | - | TRBJ2-2 | TRBV9 | - | CASSVDSNTGELFF | TGTGCCAGCAGCGTGGACAGCAACACCGGGGAGCTGTTTTTT
14 | - | TRBJ2-3 | TRBV10-2 | - | CASKEIGSEYTQYF | TGCGCCAGCAAGGAGATCGGGAGTGAATATACGCAGTATTTT
14 | - | TRBJ1-2 | TRBV2 | - | CASSETGRVYGYTF | TGTGCCAGCAGTGAGACGGGCAGGGTCTATGGCTACACCTTC
13 | - | TRBJ2-1 | TRBV5-1 | - | CASSGLAFDEQFF | TGCGCCAGCTCCGGACTGGCATTCGATGAGCAGTTCTTC
14 | - | TRBJ2-1 | TRBV19 | - | CASSIGGGRDEQFF | TGTGCCAGTAGTATAGGAGGGGGACGGGATGAGCAGTTCTTC
14 | TRBD1 | TRBJ2-7 | TRBV28 | - | CASSPTWTGYEQYF | TGTGCCAGCAGTCCCACCTGGACAGGCTACGAGCAGTACTTC
15 | - | TRBJ2-1 | TRBV6-5 | - | CASRGGGISYNEQFF | TGTGCCAGCAGGGGAGGGGGGATTTCCTACAATGAGCAGTTCTTC
14 | - | TRBJ2-7 | TRBV6-1 | - | CASSGDGGSYEQYF | TGTGCCAGCAGTGGGGATGGGGGGTCCTACGAGCAGTACTTC
13 | - | TRBJ2-1 | TRBV7-2 | - | CASSRGWRNEQFF | TGTGCCAGCAGCAGGGGATGGCGCAATGAGCAGTTCTTC
16 | - | TRBJ2-2 | TRBV6-5 | few | CASSYSTTMNTGELFF | TGTGCCAGCAGTTACTCGACGACAATGAACACCGGGGAGCTGTTTTTT
15 | TRBD1 | TRBJ1-1 | TRBV6-4 | - | CASSDLGDRGLRAFF | TGTGCCAGCAGTGACCTCGGGGACAGGGGGCTTCGGGCTTTCTTT
14 | - | TRBJ1-1 | TRBV19 | - | CASSGAAKNTEAFF | TGTGCCAGTAGTGGGGCAGCCAAGAACACTGAAGCTTTCTTT
14 | - | TRBJ1-5 | TRBV19 | - | CASSTHNNNQPQHF | TGTGCCAGTAGTACTCATAACAACAATCAGCCCCAGCATTTT
15 | - | TRBJ2-3 | TRBV6-5 | - | CASSYSRGGTDTQYF | TGTGCCAGCAGTTACTCGCGGGGAGGTACAGATACGCAGTATTTT
13 | - | TRBJ1-6 | TRBV10-3 | - | CAIRQGVNSPLHF | TGTGCCATCAGACAGGGTGTGAATTCACCCCTCCACTTT
12 | - | TRBJ1-5 | TRBV7-2 | - | CASAHSNQPQHF | TGTGCCAGCGCACATAGCAATCAGCCCCAGCATTTT
11 | - | TRBJ1-1 | TRBV20-1 | - | CSAGPSGEAFF | TGCAGTGCTGGACCTTCAGGGGAAGCTTTCTTT
13 | TRBD2 | TRBJ2-5 | TRBV6-1 | medium-sized | CASATSDKETQYF | TGTGCCAGCGCGACTAGCGATAAAGAGACCCAGTACTTC
13 | - | TRBJ1-4 | TRBV5-5 | few | CASSLDLNEKLFF | TGTGCCAGCAGCTTGGACCTAAATGAAAAACTGTTTTTT
13 | - | TRBJ1-3 | TRBV5-1 | - | CASSSGDGNTIYF | TGCGCCAGCAGCTCCGGGGATGGAAACACCATATATTTT
14 | TRBD1 | TRBJ1-5 | TRBV19 | - | CASSNTGGAGAQHF | TGTGCCAGTAGTAACACAGGGGGCGCGGGTGCCCAGCATTTT
17 | TRBD1 | TRBJ1-5 | TRBV5-6 | - | CASSLGQGGVVNQPQHF | TGTGCCAGCAGCTTGGGGCAGGGGGGCGTTGTCAATCAGCCCCAGCATTTT
15 | TRBD1 | TRBJ1-1 | TRBV18 | - | CASSPGTVDNTEAFF | TGTGCCAGCTCACCCGGGACAGTCGATAACACTGAAGCTTTCTTT
14 | TRBD2 | TRBJ2-7 | TRBV11-2 | - | CASSSGLVFYEQYF | TGTGCCAGCAGCTCGGGACTAGTCTTCTACGAGCAGTACTTC
15 | - | TRBJ1-5 | TRBV28 | - | CASTEGGRVRQPQHF | TGTGCCAGCACCGAAGGGGGAAGGGTCAGGCAGCCCCAGCATTTT
16 | TRBD1 | TRBJ2-7 | TRBV5-4 | - | CASSLEAGGASYEQYF | TGTGCCAGCAGCTTGGAAGCAGGGGGCGCATCCTACGAGCAGTACTTC
18 | TRBD2 | TRBJ2-7 | TRBV11-1 | - | CASSHTGLAGSERYEQYF | TGTGCCAGCAGCCATACGGGACTAGCGGGATCGGAGCGCTACGAGCAGTACTTC
12 | TRBD1 | TRBJ1-2 | TRBV5-6 | - | CASSLSGGGYTF | TGTGCCAGCAGCTTGTCAGGGGGAGGCTACACCTTC
15 | - | TRBJ2-2 | TRBV11-3 | - | CASSAGPANTGELFF | TGTGCCAGCAGCGCGGGACCCGCGAACACCGGGGAGCTGTTTTTT